These T cell receptor beta chains were read from a single sample in a study of blood T cells in healthy people across ages. MiXCR was run by TCRdb on the 5' RACE reads, yielding one entry per CDR3 protein. The sample gives about 1.1 million distinct CDR3 sequences, 35% to 45% of which show up once; about 12% is in the top ten. The source material was blood. The receptors were sampled from a man aged 18 to 35 in good health. Each CDR3 is given with its conserved first and last residue. Fields, in order: V gene, J gene, D gene, clone size, CDR3 DNA, CDR3 protein. A D gene is named only where the DNA matches it firmly. Rows may omit the clone size; those that give it use once, few, many or a size class.

>TRBV18|TRBJ1-2|-|-
TGTGCCAGCTCACTGGCTAGACAGGATGGCTACACCTTC
CASSLARQDGYTF
>TRBV10-3|TRBJ2-7|-|-
TGTGCCATCAGTGAGTCTGGGGTTCAGTACTTC
CAISESGVQYF
>TRBV24-1|TRBJ1-1|TRBD1|few
TGTGCCACCAGTGATAACCGGGACAGGGGGTGGAGGACTGAAGCTTTCTTT
CATSDNRDRGWRTEAFF
>TRBV20-1|TRBJ2-5|-|-
TGCAGTGCGCGTCTAGCAGGTACTCAAGAGACCCAGTACTTC
CSARLAGTQETQYF
>TRBV6-2/TRBV6-3|TRBJ1-1|TRBD1|-
TGTGCCAGCAGGGAGACAGGGTCGGACACTGAAGCTTTCTTT
CASRETGSDTEAFF
>TRBV2|TRBJ1-1|-|-
TGTGCCAGCAGTGATCCGGCAGGAACCAACGGGAACACTGAAGCTTTCTTT
CASSDPAGTNGNTEAFF
>TRBV20-1|TRBJ2-1|-|-
TGCAGTGTGTTAGGGGGATGGGATGAGCAGTTCTTC
CSVLGGWDEQFF
>TRBV7-2|TRBJ1-1|-|many
TGTGCCAGCAGTTTAGTAGCAGGGAACACTGAAGCTTTCTTT
CASSLVAGNTEAFF
>TRBV2|TRBJ1-3|-|few
TGTGCCAGCAGTGTGGGGACACGCTCTGGAAACACCATATATTTT
CASSVGTRSGNTIYF
>TRBV12-5|TRBJ2-7|-|-
TGTGCTAGTGGCACCCCAGGGAATGAGCAGTACTTC
CASGTPGNEQYF
>TRBV7-2|TRBJ2-3|-|-
TGTGCCAGCAGCCCGATCCCGCCAGGAGGCACGAATACGCAGTATTTT
CASSPIPPGGTNTQYF
>TRBV6-5|TRBJ1-2|-|few
TGTGCCAGCATTATAACGACGTATAAGGCGCCTAACTATGGCTACACCTTC
CASIITTYKAPNYGYTF
>TRBV7-9|TRBJ1-1|-|-
TGTGCCAGCAGCTCGCCTAGCGGACTGAACACTGAAGCTTTCTTT
CASSSPSGLNTEAFF
>TRBV4-2|TRBJ2-1|TRBD2|few
TGTGCCAGCAGCCCACGGACTAGCGGAACCGAGCAGTTCTTC
CASSPRTSGTEQFF
>TRBV20-1|TRBJ1-4|-|few
TGCAGTGCCACCTCTACAGGTCCCCCAAATGAAAAACTGTTTTTT
CSATSTGPPNEKLFF
>TRBV4-3|TRBJ2-7|-|once
TGCGCCGGCAGCCAAGAGCAGTTTGGGTACGAGCAGTACTTC
CAGSQEQFGYEQYF
>TRBV29-1|TRBJ2-5|-|few
TGCAGCGTTGAAAAGGGGTCAGAGACCCAGTACTTC
CSVEKGSETQYF
>TRBV20-1|TRBJ2-3|-|few
TGCAGTGCTTTCAGGGGAAGGAGAGATACGCAGTATTTT
CSAFRGRRDTQYF
>TRBV20-1|TRBJ1-5|TRBD1|many
TGCAGTGCCAGGGACAGGGATCAGCCCCAGCATTTT
CSARDRDQPQHF
>TRBV6-5|TRBJ1-1|TRBD1|few
TGTGCCAGCACCACGGGGACAGAGAACACTGAAGCTTTCTTT
CASTTGTENTEAFF
>TRBV6-2/TRBV6-3|TRBJ1-1|-|-
TGTGCCAGCACCAAACGCCCGAACACTGAAGCTTTCTTT
CASTKRPNTEAFF
>TRBV20-1|TRBJ1-4|-|few
TGCAGTGCTAGTCCAGCCGCAACTAATGAAAAACTGTTTTTT
CSASPAATNEKLFF
>TRBV5-6|TRBJ2-1|TRBD2|many
TGTGCCAGCAGCTTGGGGGCTAGCGGGGGTCTCGTCTCTAGTGAGCAGTTCTTC
CASSLGASGGLVSSEQFF